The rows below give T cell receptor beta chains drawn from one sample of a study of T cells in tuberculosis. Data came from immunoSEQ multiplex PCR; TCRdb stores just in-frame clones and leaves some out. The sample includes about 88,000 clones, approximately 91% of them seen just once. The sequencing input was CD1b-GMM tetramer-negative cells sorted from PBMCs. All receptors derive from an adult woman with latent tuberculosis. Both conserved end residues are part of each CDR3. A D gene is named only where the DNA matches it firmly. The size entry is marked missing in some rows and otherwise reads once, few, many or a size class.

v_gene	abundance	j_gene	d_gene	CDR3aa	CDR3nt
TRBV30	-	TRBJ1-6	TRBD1	CASKSQGARNSPLHF	TGTGCCTCCAAATCCCAGGGGGCGCGAAATTCACCCCTCCACTTT
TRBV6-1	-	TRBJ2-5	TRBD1	CASSEEAGGGQETQYF	TGTGCCAGCAGTGAAGAGGCAGGGGGCGGCCAAGAGACCCAGTACTTC
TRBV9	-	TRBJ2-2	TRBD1	CASSVTRTGDTGELFF	TGTGCCAGCAGCGTGACCCGGACAGGGGACACCGGGGAGCTGTTTTTT
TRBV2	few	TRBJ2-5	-	CASSAQETQYF	TGTGCCAGCAGTGCGCAAGAGACCCAGTACTTC
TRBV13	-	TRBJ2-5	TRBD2	CASSLGLAGGETQYF	TGTGCCAGCAGCTTAGGACTGGCGGGAGGGGAGACCCAGTACTTC
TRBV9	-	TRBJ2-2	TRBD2	CASSVWPGLANTGELFF	TGTGCCAGCAGCGTATGGCCGGGACTAGCGAACACCGGGGAGCTGTTTTTT
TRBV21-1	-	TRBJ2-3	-	CASSNRAGTSTDTQYF	TGTGCCAGCAGCAACAGAGCGGGGACTAGCACAGATACGCAGTATTTT
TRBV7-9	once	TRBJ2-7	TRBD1	CASSLGDREPYEQYF	TGTGCCAGCAGCTTAGGGGACAGGGAGCCGTACGAGCAGTACTTC
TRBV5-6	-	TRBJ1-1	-	CASSLGQVEAFF	TGTGCCAGCAGCTTGGGACAGGTTGAAGCTTTCTTT
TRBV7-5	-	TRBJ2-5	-	CVRSFLVLSGGEGAHQETQYF	TGTGTCAGAAGCTTTCTCGTTCTTAGCGGGGGGGAAGGCGCGCACCAAGAGACCCAGTACTTC